This record concerns one T cell receptor beta chain sequence. The antigen is unknown. The data originate from a study of vaccination effects on CD4 cells after COVID-19. Study results and limitations: The study, lacking early post-infection timepoints, had few convalescent patients. Clones arising from infection and from vaccination showed marked clonal contraction late after vaccination.

Germline lookup yields CDR1 SGDLS and CDR2 YYNGEE. V shed 0 bases and J shed 2 bases, with 8 bases lying between them. CDR3 length equals 15 residues. Expansion of antigen-specific CD4+ T cells with viral peptide pools was carried out by the ViraFEST assay before sequencing. Isolating CD4+ T cells followed approximately ten days of culture. Profiling relied on immunoSEQ multiplex PCR, and the TCRdb table lists in-frame clones only, not all of them. The table has more than 50,000 clones, roughly 80% seen once; the top ten hold under 3%. The gene calls are TRBV9 and TRBJ2-2; D perhaps matches TRBD2 (5 bases). Sample: CD4+ T cells from PBMCs cultured with HCoV-229E spike peptides, taken before COVID-19 vaccination. This receptor was obtained from a human donor who received a COVID-19 vaccine. Written as DNA, the CDR3 is TGTGCCAGCAGCGTAGTAGCGTTCAACACCGGGGAGCTGTTTTTT. It translates to CASSVVAFNTGELFF.